What follows are 23 T cell receptor beta chains derived from one specimen sequenced in a study of blood T cells in healthy people across ages. Sample-barcoded 5' priming and a J-beta primer mix drove a second PCR of roughly 6 to 12 cycles. TCRdb re-analysed the 5' RACE reads in MiXCR, keeping a single row per CDR3 protein. Among 2 million or so distinct CDR3 sequences listed, around 50% were seen once. What was sequenced was blood. These receptor sequences come from a woman aged 40 to 49 in good health.

The genes are TRBV6-5 and TRBJ2-3; TRBD2 matches 12 bases. CDR3 length equals 16 residues. V lost 5 bases and J lost 4; bases outside the gene matches: 7. From germline, CDR1 is MNHEY and CDR2 SVGAGI. The CDR3 sequence is CASSQPSGGEADTQYF. The CDR3 DNA reads as TGTGCCAGCAGTCAACCTAGCGGGGGGGAGGCAGATACGCAGTATTTT.

V gene TRBV4-1 combines with J gene TRBJ2-1; the D gene is possibly TRBD1 (6 bases). The J call is doubtful: the DNA matches TRBJ2-7 better. The length of the CDR3 is 17 residues. Germline CDR1 reads MGHRA; CDR2 reads YSYEKL. The CDR3 loop reads CASSLRVGQTFYNEQYF. CDR3 sequence (DNA): TGCGCCAGCAGCCTAAGGGTGGGACAAACGTTCTACAATGAGCAGTACTTC.

The chain is built from TRBV4-3 and TRBJ1-1; perhaps TRBD1 as D (6 bases). V was cut by 1 base and J by 3 bases, with 12 bases left in between. CDR3 length equals 15 residues. Per germline, CDR1 LGHNA and CDR2 YSLEER. The CDR3 loop reads CASSQVVQGYTEAFF. The CDR3 DNA sequence: TGCGCCAGCAGCCAAGTAGTTCAGGGGTACACTGAAGCTTTCTTT.

The chain has TRBV2 and TRBJ2-6, with TRBD2 as a possible D gene (5 bases). This CDR3 has 16 amino acids. The germline CDR1 and CDR2 sequences are SNHLY and FYNNEI. The germline V and J ends were trimmed by 0 bases and 7 bases, with 13 bases remaining between them. CDR3 in DNA: TGTGCCAGCAGTGAAGCGGGTACGGGATATGCCAACGTCCTGACTTTC. This codes for CASSEAGTGYANVLTF.

The CDR3 region is CASSVDGRDSYGYTF. CDR3 bases: TGTGCCAGCAGCGTAGACGGCCGAGACAGCTATGGCTACACCTTC. V gene TRBV9 combines with J gene TRBJ1-2; weak D call: TRBD1 (5 bases). Trimming stripped 0 bases from V and 4 bases from J, with 13 bases between. From germline, CDR1 is SGDLS and CDR2 YYNGEE. The CDR3 extends over 15 amino acids. Complete variable domain (other parts from reference TRBV9 and TRBJ1-2): DSGVTQTPKHLITATGQRVTLRCSPRSGDLSVYWYQQSLDQGLQFLIQYYNGEERAKGNILERFSAQQFPDLHSELNLSSLELGDSALYFCASSVDGRDSYGYTFGSGTRLTVV.

The chain has TRBV20-1 and TRBJ2-3, with D hard to call. The V end was cut by 6 bases, the J end by 0 bases, with 13 bases between. CDR1 and CDR2 (germline): DFQATT, SNEGSKA (reference sequence). CDR3 length: 14 amino acids. The CDR3 DNA reads as TGCAGTGCCAAAATGTCCGTTAGCACAGATACGCAGTATTTT. It yields the protein CSAKMSVSTDTQYF.

This clonotype has a handful of counts. For the CDR3, the DNA is TGCGCCAGCAGCCAAGAGCCAGGGAGAATGAACACTGAAGCTTTCTTT. This translates into CASSQEPGRMNTEAFF. V and J are TRBV4-1 and TRBJ1-1, with D maybe TRBD1 (5 bases). Between the trimmed V and J ends, which lost 0 bases and 0 bases, there was a span of 11 bases. The germline gives CDR1 MGHRA, CDR2 YSYEKL. This CDR3 comprises 16 residues.

The gene calls are TRBV7-9 and TRBJ2-7, with 7 bases that match TRBD1. Looked up from germline, CDR1 is SEHNR and CDR2 is FQNEAQ (reference sequence). Trimming took 6 bases from V and 6 from J; bases not matched to a gene: 11. The CDR3 is 14 amino acids. The CDR3 bases are TGTGCCAGCAGTCTCGCAATGACAGGGCCCGAGCAGTACTTC. The encoded protein is CASSLAMTGPEQYF.

The rearrangement joins TRBV4-2 to TRBJ2-7, with D maybe TRBD2 (6 bases). Trimming stripped 5 bases from V and 2 bases from J, with 13 bases between. The CDR3 totals 14 residues. The germline CDR1 and CDR2 sequences are LGHNA and YNFKEQ. Here the CDR3 DNA reads TGTGCCAGCAGCTCCGGGACTGAGACCTACGAGCAGTACTTC. This codes for CASSSGTETYEQYF.

This clonotype was counted only a few times. The gene calls are TRBV27 and TRBJ2-5; D remains unclear. Germline values: CDR1 MNHEY, CDR2 SMNVEV (reference sequence). Trimming took off 7 bases at V and 5 bases at J, with 17 bases between the two ends. The CDR3 contains 14 residues. The CDR3 here is CASTQPTGRETQYF. CDR3 coding DNA: TGTGCCAGCACCCAACCGACTGGCAGGGAGACCCAGTACTTC.

The chain has TRBV12-3 or TRBV12-4 and TRBJ1-2; TRBD1 might be the D (5 bases). Trimming stripped 4 bases from V and 3 bases from J, with 12 bases between. The CDR3 spans 14 residues. The CDR3 DNA is TGTGCCAGCAGTTGGACACCCCCAGACTATGGCTACACCTTC. It is translated as CASSWTPPDYGYTF.

This clonotype was seen once. This chain uses TRBV6-5 with TRBJ2-3; 7 nucleotides match TRBD2. The ends lost 10 bases at V and 4 bases at J; junction bases unmatched: 11. Germline CDR1 and CDR2: MNHEY and SVGAGI. The CDR3 totals 14 residues. CDR3 region: CATTGRGLSDTQYF. In DNA form, the CDR3 reads TGTGCCACCACGGGGAGGGGACTGTCAGATACGCAGTATTTT.

The CDR3 here is CASSLLTQSYEQYF. As DNA, the CDR3 is TGTGCCAGCAGCTTACTAACACAATCCTACGAGCAGTACTTC. The genes are TRBV7-6 and TRBJ2-7; the D is unclear. Trimming stripped 2 bases from V and 1 base from J, with 9 bases between. CDR3 size: 14 residues. Germline CDR1 and CDR2: SGHVS and FNYEAQ.

The chain combines TRBV4-3 with TRBJ1-2; D not certain. The germline V gene encodes CDR1 LGHNA and CDR2 YSLEER. The CDR3 spans 15 residues. V was pared by 0 bases and J by 2 bases, with 10 bases between. The CDR3: CASSQEVSANYGYTF. In DNA, the CDR3 is TGCGCCAGCAGCCAAGAGGTTAGCGCCAACTATGGCTACACCTTC.

The genes are TRBV12-3 or TRBV12-4 and TRBJ1-5, with D perhaps matching TRBD1 (5 bases). V lost 6 bases and J lost 8, with 11 bases in between. CDR3 length equals 12 residues. The CDR3 is CASRGGGKPQHF. In DNA form, the CDR3 reads TGTGCCAGCAGGGGTGGGGGTAAGCCCCAGCATTTT.

CDR3 loop: CASSYPIFGRGQETQYF. The CDR3 DNA follows: TGTGCCAGCAGTTACCCGATCTTTGGTCGGGGGCAAGAGACCCAGTACTTC. The V call is TRBV6-6, the J call TRBJ2-5, with a tentative D call TRBD2 (6 bases). This CDR3 is 17 amino acids long. Germline CDR1 and CDR2: MNHNY and SVGAGI (reference sequence). Trimming removed 2 bases from V and 2 bases from J, with 18 bases in between.

The sample holds a few counts of this clonotype. The rearrangement joins TRBV14 to TRBJ2-3; possibly TRBD2 for D (6 bases). The CDR3 is made up of 15 amino acids. CDR1 SGHDN and CDR2 FVKESK come from the germline V gene. V gave up 3 bases and J gave up 4 bases, with 14 bases separating them. CDR3 bases: TGTGCCAGCAGCCAGCTTGCGGGGTCTCCAGATACGCAGTATTTT. The encoded protein is CASSQLAGSPDTQYF. Variable domain in full (rest from reference TRBV14 and TRBJ2-3): EAGVTQFPSHSVIEKGQTVTLRCDPISGHDNLYWYRRVMGKEIKFLLHFVKESKQDESGMPNNRFLAERTGGTYSTLKVQPAELEDSGVYFCASSQLAGSPDTQYFGPGTRLTVL.

The rearrangement uses TRBV12-3 or TRBV12-4 and TRBJ2-5; 8 nucleotides line up with TRBD1. This CDR3 region has 16 residues. V shed 1 base, J shed 5 bases, and the junction held 9 bases outside the gene matches. The chain's CDR3 is CASSLVPGGASETQYF. CDR3 bases: TGTGCCAGCAGTTTAGTCCCAGGGGGCGCCTCTGAGACCCAGTACTTC.

This sequence joins TRBV10-2 and TRBJ2-7; the match to TRBD2 covers 7 bases. The CDR3 covers 15 residues. With V trimmed by 9 bases and J by 2 bases, 13 bases remained unmatched. Germline V gives CDR1 WSHSY, CDR2 SAAADI. The CDR3 bases are TGCGCCAGTCGACTCCGGGGAGGGGATCCCTACGAGCAGTACTTC. Residues: CASRLRGGDPYEQYF.

The chain combines TRBV28 with TRBJ2-3, with TRBD1 as a possible D gene (6 bases). Germline V CDR1 and CDR2: MDHEN, SYDVKM. V lost 2 bases to trimming and J lost 2 bases, with 11 bases between them. The CDR3 extends over 15 amino acids. This chain's CDR3 is CASSLGGHDTDTQYF. CDR3 coding DNA: TGTGCCAGCAGTTTAGGGGGACACGACACAGATACGCAGTATTTT.

The rearrangement uses TRBV20-1 and TRBJ2-1; the match to TRBD1 covers 11 bases. Germline CDR1 and CDR2: DFQATT and SNEGSKA (reference sequence). The CDR3 loop spans 15 amino acids. J lost 11 bases, V lost 1 base, and 10 bases had no gene match. The chain's CDR3 is CSARGSGQGVGKQFF. CDR3 sequence (DNA): TGCAGTGCTAGAGGTTCGGGACAGGGGGTTGGGAAGCAGTTCTTC.

The chain couples TRBV12-3 or TRBV12-4 to TRBJ1-5, with D possibly being TRBD1 (6 bases). Trimming removed 7 bases at V and 7 bases at J, with 11 bases between. The CDR3 length is 12 residues. CDR3 sequence: CASNYRAQPQHF. As DNA, the CDR3 is TGTGCCAGCAATTACAGGGCGCAGCCCCAGCATTTT.

The chain employs TRBV20-1 and TRBJ2-2; 7 nucleotides line up with TRBD1. CDR1 is DFQATT, CDR2 SNEGSKA, per germline (reference sequence). This CDR3 has 14 residues. V shed 1 base, J shed 3 bases, and the junction held 2 bases outside the gene matches. The CDR3 DNA reads TGCAGTGCTAGAGGTGACAGGGACACCGGGGAGCTGTTTTTT. This translates into CSARGDRDTGELFF.